This T cell receptor beta chain stems from a study of cytomegalovirus exposure and HLA in healthy donors. Looked up from germline, CDR1 is SEHNR and CDR2 is FQNEAQ (reference sequence). Trimming removed 1 base at V and 1 base at J, with 7 bases between. The CDR3 is made up of 14 amino acids. In the PCR, 60 Vbeta and 13 Jbeta primers were used. Method: immunoSEQ multiplex PCR; TCRdb's copy keeps in-frame clones and lacks some. The sample has some 140,000 clones; roughly 80% are singletons. Sequencing used PBMCs. The chain carries TRBV7-9 and TRBJ1-1, with a possible D match to TRBD1 (5 bases). The receptor was isolated from a man in his forties in good health and CMV-seronegative. The chain's CDR3 is CASSLVGGNTEAFF. CDR3 DNA sequence: TGTGCCAGCAGCTTAGTGGGGGGGAACACTGAAGCTTTCTTT.